This T cell receptor beta chain appears in the sequencing data of a study of blood T cell repertoires in COVID-19. CDR1 and CDR2 (germline): SNHLY, FYNNEI. This CDR3 region has 13 residues. Trimming stripped 6 bases from V and 4 bases from J, with 9 bases between. The method was immunoSEQ multiplex PCR; TCRdb's version includes in-frame clones alone and lacks a portion of them. This table has around 100,000 clones, about 88% appearing once. The chain is built from TRBV2 and TRBJ2-2; a possible D gene is TRBD1 (6 bases). Sequences were obtained from peripheral blood. The receptor was derived from a man aged 80 or over with acute or convalescent COVID-19. The CDR3 coding sequence is TGTGCCAGCAGGCAGGACAGCACCGGGGAGCTGTTTTTT. Translated, it gives CASRQDSTGELFF.